The T cell receptor (beta chain) described here comes from a study of T cell repertoires and HLA-DP antigens (dated by TCRdb to 2017 to 2018). Context from the whole study: The study used an in vitro model of CD4+ T cell alloreactivity in which transduced HeLa cells presented allogeneic HLA-DP. On average, roughly 200 ng of DNA went in for sorted CD137+CD4+ samples, versus roughly 1.2 ug for pre-culture CD4+ samples. Of the three donors, two were male and one was female, and their ages ranged from the 18-to-29 age band up to the 60-to-69 age band. The two alloantigens modelled structurally similar versus dissimilar alloantigens, differing from self at one and nine to ten peptide-binding groove amino acids, respectively. General findings and caveats noted by the study authors: Clonality of sorted CD137+ cells was similar against both alloantigens (about 0.4) and much higher than in pre-culture samples (roughly 0.037). The naive and memory CD4+ repertoires were not analysed as separate populations. The study was limited by having only three donors, by relying on a non-physiological HeLa antigen-presenting system, and by using total CD4+ responder cells. An average cumulative frequency of around 36% against one allele and just over 50% against the other was found for clones undetected before culture.

Magnetic bead negative selection was used to isolate untouched CD4+ T cells from Ficoll-separated PBMC, with an average purity of approximately 98%. Magnetic beads were used to isolate untouched CD4+ T cells from Ficoll-separated PBMC, giving approximately 98% purity with negligible CD8+ contamination. Peripheral blood mononuclear cells were supplied by the buffy coats of a few healthy blood donors, who served as the study donors. Each of the three donors was CMV seronegative. The DNeasy Blood & Tissue Kit was used to extract genomic DNA. TCRB sequencing was performed on genomic DNA from sorted CD137+CD4+ cells and pre-culture CD4+ baseline samples from each subject. Trimming leaves V shorter by 7 bases and J shorter by 5 bases, with the junction holding 6 bases beyond the gene matches. CDR1 and CDR2, looked up from the germline V gene, are MNHNS and SASEGT. The CDR3, cysteine through phenylalanine, is 14 amino acids long. Solely the CDR3 DNA is kept, with 42 bases framed from the first base.

On this clone: The antigen this receptor binds is unknown. No quality values exist for individual bases; no much larger clone is one base distant.

TCRB CDR3 regions were amplified with the immunoSEQ multiplex PCR using forward primers for 54 TRBV segments and reverse primers for 13 TRBJ segments. Pre-culture CD4+ samples were sequenced at deep resolution with a target of under 250,000 T cell genomes. Sequencing of amplicons was performed on an Illumina HiSeq System, and 87 bp reads covering the CDR3 were generated. Regarding the original processing steps: Correction for PCR and sequencing errors was applied to reads, and CDR3 regions were defined through alignment to IMGT reference sequences. Synthetic template pools were used to estimate the numbers of templates and unique rearrangements. Clonality was computed as 1 minus Pielou's evenness. Richness was estimated with the Daley-Smith estimator. Repertoire overlap was measured with Morisita's index. A clone counted as low-abundance if it appeared in cultured samples but went undetected in the pre-culture repertoire of the same donor. Not all clones reach the TCRdb copy of this immuneACCESS table, which keeps in-frame sequences only. Checked studies attribute under half of the gap to unresolved V genes and leave the rest unexplained. That table supplies the V and J calls and clone size; D and trimming were determined from the DNA. In all, the sample holds some 89,000 clones, and about nine tenths of those were seen once. The ten most abundant clones make up less than 2% of the sample.

The sequencing input was CD4+ T cells from PBMCs. This receptor was obtained from a man between 50 and 59 years old in good health and CMV-seronegative. The chain is encoded by TRBV6-1 joined to TRBJ2-3, with 10 bases aligning to TRBD1. The CDR3 in this case is CASNGQGGIDTQYF. The DNA reads TGTGCCAGCAATGGACAGGGGGGAATAGATACGCAGTATTTT.